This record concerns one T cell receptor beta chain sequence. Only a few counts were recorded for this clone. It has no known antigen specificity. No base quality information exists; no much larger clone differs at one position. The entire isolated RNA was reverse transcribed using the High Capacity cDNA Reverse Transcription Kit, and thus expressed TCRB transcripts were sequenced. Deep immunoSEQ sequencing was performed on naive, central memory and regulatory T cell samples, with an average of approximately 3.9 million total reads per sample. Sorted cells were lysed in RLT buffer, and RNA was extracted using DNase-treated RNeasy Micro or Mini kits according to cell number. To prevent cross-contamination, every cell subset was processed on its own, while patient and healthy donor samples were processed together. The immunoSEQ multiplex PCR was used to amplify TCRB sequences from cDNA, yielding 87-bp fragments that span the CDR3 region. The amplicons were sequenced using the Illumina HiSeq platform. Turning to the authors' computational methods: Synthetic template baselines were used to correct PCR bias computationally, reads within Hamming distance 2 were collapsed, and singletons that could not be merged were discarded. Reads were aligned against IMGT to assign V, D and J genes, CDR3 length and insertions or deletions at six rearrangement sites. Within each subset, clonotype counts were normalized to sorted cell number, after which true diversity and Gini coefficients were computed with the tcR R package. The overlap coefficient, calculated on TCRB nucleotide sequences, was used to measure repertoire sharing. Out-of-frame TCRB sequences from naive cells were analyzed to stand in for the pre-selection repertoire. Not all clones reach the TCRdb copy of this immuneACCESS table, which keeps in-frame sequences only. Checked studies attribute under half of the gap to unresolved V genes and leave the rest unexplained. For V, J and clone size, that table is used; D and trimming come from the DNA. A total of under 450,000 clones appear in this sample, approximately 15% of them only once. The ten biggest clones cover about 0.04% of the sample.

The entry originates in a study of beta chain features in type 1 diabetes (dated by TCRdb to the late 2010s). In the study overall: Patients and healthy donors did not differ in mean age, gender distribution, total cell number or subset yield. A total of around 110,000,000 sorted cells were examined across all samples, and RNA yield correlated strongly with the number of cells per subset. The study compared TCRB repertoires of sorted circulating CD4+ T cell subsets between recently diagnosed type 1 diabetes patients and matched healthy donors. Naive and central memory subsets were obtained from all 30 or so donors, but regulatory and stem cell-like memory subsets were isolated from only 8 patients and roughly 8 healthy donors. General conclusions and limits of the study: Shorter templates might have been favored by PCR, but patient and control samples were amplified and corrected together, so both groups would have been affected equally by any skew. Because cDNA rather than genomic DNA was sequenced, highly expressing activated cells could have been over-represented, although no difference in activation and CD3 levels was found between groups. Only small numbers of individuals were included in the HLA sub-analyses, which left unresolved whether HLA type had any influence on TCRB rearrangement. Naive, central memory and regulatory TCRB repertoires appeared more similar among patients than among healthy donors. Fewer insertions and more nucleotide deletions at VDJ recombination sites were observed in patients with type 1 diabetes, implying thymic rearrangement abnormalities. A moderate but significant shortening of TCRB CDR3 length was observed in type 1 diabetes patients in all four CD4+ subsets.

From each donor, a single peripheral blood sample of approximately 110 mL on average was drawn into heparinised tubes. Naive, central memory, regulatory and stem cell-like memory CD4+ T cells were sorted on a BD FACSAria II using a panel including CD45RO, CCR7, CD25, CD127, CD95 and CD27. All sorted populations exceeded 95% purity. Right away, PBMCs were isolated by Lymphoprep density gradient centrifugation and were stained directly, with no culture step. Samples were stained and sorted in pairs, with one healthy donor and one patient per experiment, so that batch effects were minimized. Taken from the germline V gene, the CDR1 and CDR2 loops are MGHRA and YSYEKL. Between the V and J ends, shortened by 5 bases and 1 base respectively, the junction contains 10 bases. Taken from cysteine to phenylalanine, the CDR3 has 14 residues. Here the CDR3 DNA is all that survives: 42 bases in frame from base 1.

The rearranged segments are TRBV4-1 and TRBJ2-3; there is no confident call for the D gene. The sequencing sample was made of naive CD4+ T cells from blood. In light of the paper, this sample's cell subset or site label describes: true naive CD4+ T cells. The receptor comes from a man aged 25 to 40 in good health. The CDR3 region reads CASSSEQRTDTQYF. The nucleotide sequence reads TGCGCCAGCAGCTCAGAGCAGCGCACAGATACGCAGTATTTT.